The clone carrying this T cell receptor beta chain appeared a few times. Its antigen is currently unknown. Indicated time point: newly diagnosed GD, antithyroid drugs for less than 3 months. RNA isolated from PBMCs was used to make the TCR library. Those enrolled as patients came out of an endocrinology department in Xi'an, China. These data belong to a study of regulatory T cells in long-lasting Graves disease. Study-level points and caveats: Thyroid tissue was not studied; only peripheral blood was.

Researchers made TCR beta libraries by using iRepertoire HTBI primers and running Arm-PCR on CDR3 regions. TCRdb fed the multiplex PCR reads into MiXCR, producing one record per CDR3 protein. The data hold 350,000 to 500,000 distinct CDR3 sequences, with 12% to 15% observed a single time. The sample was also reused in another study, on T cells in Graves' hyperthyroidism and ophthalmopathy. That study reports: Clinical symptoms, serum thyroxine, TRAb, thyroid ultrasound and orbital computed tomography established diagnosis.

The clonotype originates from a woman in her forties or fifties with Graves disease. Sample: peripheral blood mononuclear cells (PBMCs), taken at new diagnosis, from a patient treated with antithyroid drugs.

The DNA for the CDR3 is TGTGCCAGCTCACCTGAGGGCACAGCAACTAATGAAAAACTGTTTTTT. This gives the protein CASSPEGTATNEKLFF. The genes are TRBV18 and TRBJ1-4; no reliable D call. The CDR3 length is 16 residues. Trimming took 3 bases from V and 0 from J, leaving 11 bases between them. The germline V gene encodes CDR1 KGHSH and CDR2 LQKENI.